Following are 21 T cell receptor beta chains from one sample sequenced in a study of blood T cell repertoires in COVID-19. Profiling relied on immunoSEQ multiplex PCR, and the TCRdb table lists in-frame clones only, not all of them. This table holds roughly 300,000 clones, roughly 87% found once. The sequenced sample was PBMCs or T cells enriched from blood (not recorded which). The receptors derive from a woman under 40 who had recovered from COVID-19.

The J gene is TRBJ2-7, the V gene TRBV18, with a possible D match to TRBD1 (6 bases). CDR3 length equals 15 residues. The ends were cut back, 2 bases at V and 4 bases at J, with 15 bases in the middle. Germline values: CDR1 KGHSH, CDR2 LQKENI. CDR3 protein: CASSPNTGWQYEQYF. CDR3 nucleotide sequence: TGTGCCAGCTCACCAAATACAGGGTGGCAATACGAGCAGTACTTC.

DNA of the CDR3: TGTGCCAGCAGTTTATTTCTGGGCAGTACGAATGAAAAACTGTTTTTT. The encoded protein is CASSLFLGSTNEKLFF. The chain recombines TRBV27 with TRBJ1-4; unclear D gene. CDR1 MNHEY and CDR2 SMNVEV come from the germline V gene (reference sequence). This CDR3 is built from 16 residues. V was trimmed by 1 base and J by 5 bases, leaving 14 bases between them.

The chain recombines TRBV28 with TRBJ2-7; D perhaps matches TRBD1 (6 bases). The CDR3 is 11 amino acids. The V gene lost 6 bases and the J gene lost 10 bases, with 13 bases spanning the gap. The germline V gene encodes CDR1 MDHEN and CDR2 SYDVKM. The CDR3 coding sequence is TGTGCCAGCAGCGGGACACCCTCCCAGTACTTC. It encodes CASSGTPSQYF.

V gene TRBV6-5 combines with J gene TRBJ1-2, with D hard to call. In germline, CDR1 is MNHEY, CDR2 SVGAGI. The CDR3 sequence is 13 residues long. V lost 8 bases and J lost 0, with 10 bases in between. DNA for the CDR3: TGTGCCAGCGGCCTAGGAGCTAACTATGGCTACACCTTC. This encodes CASGLGANYGYTF.

About this clone: Other DNA sequences in this sample translate to the same CDR3. The genes are TRBV28 and TRBJ2-7, with 12 bases that match TRBD1. CDR3 length equals 15 residues. The ends lost 4 bases at V and 7 bases at J; junction bases unmatched: 8. From germline, CDR1 is MDHEN and CDR2 SYDVKM. The CDR3 protein is CASSSPGQGAGEQYF. The CDR3 DNA reads TGTGCCAGCAGTTCGCCGGGACAGGGGGCGGGTGAGCAGTACTTC.

The V and J genes are TRBV27 and TRBJ2-7; D possibly corresponds to TRBD2 (6 bases). The germline V and J ends were trimmed by 1 base and 4 bases, with 14 bases remaining between them. The CDR3 length is 15 residues. CDR1 is MNHEY, CDR2 SMNVEV, per germline (reference sequence). The CDR3 spells CASSLFAGPSYEQYF. The CDR3 coding sequence is TGTGCCAGCAGTTTATTTGCGGGGCCGTCTTACGAGCAGTACTTC.

The chain joins TRBV7-6 to TRBJ2-5, with TRBD1 matching 8 bases. After removal of 4 bases from V and 5 bases from J, the junction contained 3 bases not matched to a gene. Germline CDR1 reads SGHVS; CDR2 reads FNYEAQ. The CDR3 extends over 13 amino acids. This chain's CDR3 is CASSSRGRETQYF. CDR3 nucleotide sequence: TGTGCCAGCAGCTCCAGGGGGCGTGAGACCCAGTACTTC.

V gene TRBV6-5 combines with J gene TRBJ1-2; TRBD1 aligns across 7 bases. CDR3 size: 14 residues. CDR1 is MNHEY, CDR2 SVGAGI, per germline. The J segment lost 6 bases and the V segment lost 2 bases, leaving 6 bases of the junction unmatched. The CDR3 coding sequence is TGTGCCAGCAGTTACGTGACAGGGTCGCATGGCTACACCTTC. Translated, it gives CASSYVTGSHGYTF.

The rearrangement links TRBV6-1 to TRBJ1-5, with 7 bases lining up with TRBD1. Germline-derived CDR1 and CDR2 are MNHNS and SASEGT. J was trimmed by 3 bases and V by 4 bases; bases with no gene match: 12. This CDR3 spans 17 amino acids. The CDR3 DNA reads TGTGCCAGCAGTGGGGCAGGGGGGTCCTTTCACAATCAGCCCCAGCATTTT. Its protein product is CASSGAGGSFHNQPQHF.

The chain combines TRBV27 with TRBJ1-4; D unresolved. The germline CDR1 and CDR2 sequences are MNHEY and SMNVEV (reference sequence). V gave up 7 bases and J gave up 4 bases, with 13 bases separating them. CDR3 length equals 14 residues. The CDR3 reads CASIGLKDNEKLFF. In DNA form, the CDR3 reads TGTGCCAGCATCGGGTTAAAAGATAATGAAAAACTGTTTTTT.

The chain is built from TRBV4-3 and TRBJ1-6, with no clear D. This CDR3 is built from 15 residues. The V and J ends lost 1 base and 9 bases respectively, with 13 bases between them. Germline CDR1 is LGHNA and CDR2 is YSLEER. CDR3 loop: CASSQAWSGGSPLHF. CDR3 in DNA: TGCGCCAGCAGCCAAGCATGGAGCGGAGGTTCACCCCTCCACTTT.

The chain recombines TRBV10-1 with TRBJ2-5; possibly TRBD1 for D (7 bases). This CDR3 contains 13 residues. Germline V CDR1 and CDR2: WNHNN, SYGVQD (reference sequence). Trimming shortened V by 8 bases and J by 5 bases, and 15 bases separated the two germline ends. DNA of the CDR3: TGCGCCAGCTCGACAGGGAGCGGGGAGACCCAGTACTTC. It yields the protein CASSTGSGETQYF.

This chain links TRBV4-2 with TRBJ1-3, with 9 positions matching TRBD1. Trimming cost V 1 base and J 4 bases; bases outside gene matches: 8. There are 17 residues in the CDR3. Germline V CDR1 and CDR2: LGHNA, YNFKEQ. The chain's CDR3 is CASSQGGGGQGGNTIYF. The CDR3 nucleotides are TGTGCCAGCAGCCAAGGCGGTGGAGGACAGGGGGGAAACACCATATATTTT.

The chain is built from TRBV4-1 and TRBJ2-5; possible D gene TRBD2, 6 bases. Per germline, CDR1 MGHRA and CDR2 YSYEKL. This CDR3 has 15 amino acids. Trimming pared 1 base from V and 2 bases from J, leaving 11 bases between. CDR3 in amino acids: CASSQVGSGQETQYF. The DNA for the CDR3 is TGCGCCAGCAGCCAAGTTGGGAGCGGGCAAGAGACCCAGTACTTC.

This clone showed up just a few times. V gene TRBV3-1 (or the pseudogene TRBV3-2) combines with J gene TRBJ1-6, with D possibly matching TRBD1 (5 bases). CDR3 length: 14 amino acids. Germline CDR1 LGHDT, CDR2 YNNKEL (reference sequence). The V end was cut by 3 bases, the J end by 8 bases, with 11 bases between. CDR3 in amino acids: CASSHVGGDSPLHF. CDR3 nucleotides: TGTGCCAGCAGCCACGTCGGGGGAGATTCACCCCTCCACTTT.

V gene TRBV6-6 combines with J gene TRBJ1-3; 8 bases are shared with TRBD1. This CDR3 has 18 amino acids. Germline trimming cut 5 bases from V and 0 bases from J; bases unmatched to any gene: 12. Germline-derived CDR1 and CDR2 are MNHNY and SVGAGI (reference sequence). DNA of the CDR3: TGTGCCAGCAGTCGTACAGGGGGATCGTTTCTCTCTGGAAACACCATATATTTT. Amino acid sequence: CASSRTGGSFLSGNTIYF.

V and J are TRBV12-1 and TRBJ1-2; TRBD1 was called by the table and not checked on the DNA. TRBV12-1 is classified as a pseudogene. The CDR3 contains 14 residues. This CDR3 is CASSLGPTLYGYTF. The CDR3 DNA reads TGTGCCAGCAGCTTGGGCCCGACACTCTATGGCTACACCTTC.

CDR3 protein: CASSWETGSSGNTIYF. DNA of the CDR3: TGTGCCAGCAGCTGGGAAACAGGGTCCTCTGGAAACACCATATATTTT. The V and J genes are TRBV7-9 and TRBJ1-3; D possibly corresponds to TRBD1 (6 bases). V was clipped by 4 bases and J by 0 bases, with 13 bases between them. CDR1 SEHNR and CDR2 FQNEAQ come from the germline V gene (reference sequence). This CDR3 is 16 amino acids long.

J is TRBJ2-2 and V is TRBV4-3; D gene ambiguous. Trimming pared 4 bases from V and 8 bases from J, leaving 8 bases between. Per the germline V gene, CDR1 is LGHNA and CDR2 is YSLEER. The CDR3 has 12 residues. CDR3 in amino acids: CASSRRSGELFF. The CDR3 region has the DNA TGCGCCAGCAGCCGAAGGAGTGGGGAGCTGTTTTTT.

The chain employs TRBV3-1 (or the pseudogene TRBV3-2) and TRBJ2-3; D is unresolved. The V gene's germline CDR1 is LGHDT and CDR2 YNNKEL (reference sequence). CDR3 length: 12 amino acids. V gave up 2 bases and J gave up 6 bases, with 6 bases separating them. The CDR3 sequence is CASSQIGDTQYF. The CDR3 bases are TGTGCCAGCAGCCAAATCGGGGATACGCAGTATTTT.

Here the CDR3 reads CAWRGTGAANEKLFF. CDR3 sequence (DNA): TGTGCCTGGAGGGGGACAGGGGCGGCTAATGAAAAACTGTTTTTT. The rearrangement joins TRBV30 to TRBJ1-4; 10 bases agree with TRBD1. Germline-derived CDR1 and CDR2 are GTSNPN and SVGIG (reference sequence). The junction had 4 bases not matched to a gene; V was cut back by 3 bases and J by 3 bases. The CDR3 sequence is 15 residues long. The full variable domain, with the rest looked up from reference TRBV30 and TRBJ1-4, is SQTIHQWPATLVQPVGSPLSLECTVEGTSNPNLYWYRQAAGRGLQLLFYSVGIGQISSEVPQNLSASRPQDRQFILSSKKLLLSDSGFYLCAWRGTGAANEKLFFGSGTQLSVL.